This is a list of T cell receptor beta chains from one sample in a study of T-cell reconstitution after alpha-beta-depleted transplantation in children. Using its own MiXCR run on the PCR reads, TCRdb lists one record per CDR3 protein. The data hold a few hundred thousand distinct CDR3 sequences, with roughly a tenth observed a single time. The source material was PBMCs from the stem cell graft donor, sampled from the stem cell graft. Every receptor here comes from a human donor who donated a stem cell graft to a child with acute myeloid leukemia. Each CDR3 is given with its conserved first and last residue. The D gene is left open where the match is weak. Not every row has a clone size; where given, it reads once, few, many or a size class.

many NA TRBJ2-1 TRBV12-3/TRBV12-4 CASSQHGLNNEQFF TGTGCCAGCAGCCAGCACGGACTCAACAATGAGCAGTTCTTC
NA NA TRBJ2-7 TRBV7-2 CASSNTGAGEQYF TGTGCCAGCAGCAACACGGGGGCGGGTGAGCAGTACTTC
few NA TRBJ2-5 TRBV20-1 CSGMVLQETQYF TGCAGTGGAATGGTCCTACAAGAGACCCAGTACTTC
few TRBD2 TRBJ2-7 TRBV6-2/TRBV6-3 CASSYGTSDEQYF TGTGCCAGCAGTTATGGGACTAGCGACGAGCAGTACTTC
NA NA TRBJ1-5 TRBV6-2/TRBV6-3 CASSYLASSSNQPQHF TGTGCCAGCAGTTACCTGGCGAGCAGTAGCAATCAGCCCCAGCATTTT
NA NA TRBJ2-2 TRBV20-1 CSVDGAPRHHTGELFF TGCAGTGTCGATGGGGCTCCGAGACACCACACCGGGGAGCTGTTTTTT
many TRBD2 TRBJ2-1 TRBV5-1 CASSLAPTRESSYNEQFF TGCGCCAGCAGCTTGGCCCCCACGCGGGAGTCTTCCTACAATGAGCAGTTCTTC
few NA TRBJ2-5 TRBV6-6 CASRFARETQYF TGTGCCAGCAGATTCGCCCGAGAGACCCAGTACTTC
NA NA TRBJ1-2 TRBV15 CATSRDPGATYGYTF TGTGCCACCAGCAGAGATCCCGGGGCGACCTATGGCTACACCTTC
few NA TRBJ1-4 TRBV7-9 CAGSQDGKEKLFF TGTGCCGGGTCCCAGGACGGAAAAGAAAAACTGTTTTTT
many NA TRBJ2-7 TRBV6-2/TRBV6-3 CASSYPLFRNSYEQYF TGTGCCAGCAGTTACCCTTTGTTCCGTAACTCCTACGAGCAGTACTTC
NA TRBD2 TRBJ2-7 TRBV29-1 CSGSPGLAGSEQYF TGCAGCGGCTCACCGGGACTAGCGGGAAGTGAGCAGTACTTC
few TRBD2 TRBJ2-5 TRBV6-1 CASREDRGGLEETQYF TGTGCCAGCAGGGAAGACCGGGGGGGCCTGGAAGAGACCCAGTACTTC
many NA TRBJ2-5 TRBV7-2 CASSLSGPDETQYF TGTGCCAGCAGCTTGTCGGGGCCGGATGAGACCCAGTACTTC
NA NA TRBJ2-3 TRBV5-1 CASSYNTGSDTQYF TGCGCCAGCAGCTACAATACAGGGTCAGATACGCAGTATTTT
few TRBD1 TRBJ2-6 TRBV18 CASSRRQGAAGANVLTF TGTGCCAGCTCACGCCGACAGGGCGCCGCTGGGGCCAACGTCCTGACTTTC
few NA TRBJ2-2 TRBV4-2 CASSQDNSGLYTGELFF TGTGCCAGCAGCCAAGATAACAGCGGGCTTTACACCGGGGAGCTGTTTTTT
NA NA TRBJ2-3 TRBV5-1 CASSYQRNTDTQYF TGCGCCAGCAGCTATCAACGAAACACAGATACGCAGTATTTT
few NA TRBJ2-2 TRBV6-1 CASRIGGSNTGELFF TGTGCCAGCAGAATCGGCGGATCGAACACCGGGGAGCTGTTTTTT
NA TRBD1 TRBJ2-7 TRBV2 CASIRGTGYYEQYF TGTGCCAGCATTAGGGGGACAGGGTACTACGAGCAGTACTTC
few TRBD1 TRBJ1-5 TRBV7-8 CASSRGTGMNQPQHF TGTGCCAGCAGCCGTGGGACAGGAATGAATCAGCCCCAGCATTTT
NA NA TRBJ2-3 TRBV5-6 CASSQDPRTTDTQYF TGTGCCAGCAGCCAAGATCCACGGACCACAGATACGCAGTATTTT
NA NA TRBJ2-1 TRBV7-9 CASSTSSVMGYNEQFF TGTGCCAGCAGCACTTCTAGCGTGATGGGCTACAATGAGCAGTTCTTC
few TRBD2 TRBJ2-3 TRBV24-1 CATSEAAGGSTDTQYF TGTGCCACCAGTGAAGCTGCGGGAGGGAGCACAGATACGCAGTATTTT
NA NA TRBJ2-5 TRBV20-1 CSAKQGQETQYF TGCAGTGCTAAACAGGGTCAAGAGACCCAGTACTTC
few TRBD1 TRBJ2-7 TRBV10-3 CAISDRDSEQYF TGTGCCATCAGTGACCGGGACAGTGAGCAGTACTTC
few NA TRBJ1-2 TRBV5-4 CASSLPGYNYGYTF TGTGCCAGCAGCTTACCGGGTTACAACTATGGCTACACCTTC
many NA TRBJ1-6 TRBV20-1 CSARVFAFSRADNSPLHF TGCAGTGCTAGAGTGTTCGCCTTCAGCAGGGCCGATAATTCACCCCTCCACTTT
many NA TRBJ2-2 TRBV9 CASKVFQDTGELFF TGTGCCAGCAAGGTATTTCAGGACACCGGGGAGCTGTTTTTT
many NA TRBJ2-1 TRBV5-1 CASSSGLGNEQFF TGCGCCAGCAGCTCCGGACTGGGCAATGAGCAGTTCTTC
NA TRBD2 TRBJ2-7 TRBV7-2 CASSSPGEQRDYEQYF TGTGCCAGCAGCTCCCCGGGGGAACAGCGGGACTACGAGCAGTACTTC
few NA TRBJ1-1 TRBV6-5 CASSYSINGNTEAFF TGTGCCAGCAGTTACTCGATAAACGGGAACACTGAAGCTTTCTTT
NA NA TRBJ1-2 TRBV20-1 CSAPPNSHYGYTF TGCAGTGCCCCCCCGAACAGCCACTATGGCTACACCTTC
many TRBD1 TRBJ1-2 TRBV15 CATSRRDREDGYTF TGTGCCACCAGCAGACGGGACAGGGAGGACGGCTACACCTTC
NA NA TRBJ2-5 TRBV6-5 CASSYQHTRSRETQYF TGTGCCAGCAGTTATCAACATACTAGATCGAGAGAGACCCAGTACTTC
NA TRBD2 TRBJ2-1 TRBV7-2 CASSLSASGAIANEQFF TGTGCCAGCAGCCTATCGGCTAGCGGGGCAATCGCGAATGAGCAGTTCTTC
NA NA TRBJ2-5 TRBV20-1 CSAPPGGRTQETQYF TGCAGTGCTCCCCCAGGGGGGCGGACCCAAGAGACCCAGTACTTC
NA TRBD1 TRBJ2-5 TRBV29-1 CSVPRQGSETQYF TGCAGCGTCCCTCGACAGGGATCGGAGACCCAGTACTTC
NA NA TRBJ1-1 TRBV18 CASSLQFQNTEAFF TGTGCCAGCTCACTACAATTCCAGAACACTGAAGCTTTCTTT
NA NA TRBJ2-1 TRBV6-1 CASSEENKIPYNEQFF TGTGCCAGCAGTGAAGAGAACAAAATACCCTACAATGAGCAGTTCTTC
NA NA TRBJ1-5 TRBV20-1 CSARDGPQPQHF TGCAGTGCCCGGGACGGCCCGCAACCCCAGCATTTT